The 20 T cell receptor beta chains given below trace back to one sample, sequenced in a study of post-analysis software for immune sequencing data. Study results and limitations: About 5 TRBV segments appeared more often in patients than in controls, and TRBV5-6, TRBV5-1 and TRBV20-1 were among these.

The antigens for these receptors are not known. Sequencing libraries made from TCR beta cDNA carried unique molecular identifiers. TCRdb reanalysed the PCR reads using MiXCR and keeps one entry per CDR3 protein. Of hundreds of thousands of distinct CDR3 sequences listed, 40% to 50% are singletons. Specimen: blood. The receptors originated from a girl aged 5-17 years with multiple sclerosis.

This clonotype was seen more than once but under ten times. The chain recombines TRBV10-3 with TRBJ1-2; 7 nucleotides line up with TRBD1. V shed 6 bases and J 5 bases; nucleotides not matched to a gene: 3. CDR1 is ENHRY, CDR2 SYGVKD, per germline. The CDR3 consists of 12 residues. The CDR3 loop reads CAISQGEYGYTF. The DNA of the CDR3 is TGTGCCATCAGCCAGGGGGAGTATGGCTACACCTTC.

The rearrangement links TRBV7-3 to TRBJ2-5, with 8 bases identical to TRBD1. This CDR3 has 15 residues. V shed 0 bases, J shed 4 bases, and the junction held 4 bases outside the gene matches. The germline V gene has CDR1 SGHTA and CDR2 FQGTGA. The CDR3 here is CASSLTRGTGETQYF. The CDR3, as DNA: TGTGCCAGCAGCTTAACCAGGGGGACAGGAGAGACCCAGTACTTC.

V usage is TRBV6-1 and J usage is TRBJ2-1, with D possibly matching TRBD2 (6 bases). The CDR3 covers 18 residues. Germline values: CDR1 MNHNS, CDR2 SASEGT. The V gene lost 6 bases and the J gene lost 3 bases, with 24 bases spanning the gap. CDR3 in DNA: TGTGCCAGCAGCTCAAACCTCGGTGGACGGGGGTTCTACAATGAGCAGTTCTTC. The encoded protein is CASSSNLGGRGFYNEQFF.

V usage is TRBV20-1 and J usage is TRBJ2-7; TRBD2 agrees at 7 bases. The length of the CDR3 is 12 residues. Germline values: CDR1 DFQATT, CDR2 SNEGSKA (reference sequence). The CDR3 coding sequence is TGCGGAATGGAGAGCGGGGTGGGGGAGCAGTACTTC. Protein product: CGMESGVGEQYF.

There are a few counts of this clonotype. This sequence joins TRBV12-3 or TRBV12-4 and TRBJ2-1; D call uncertain. This CDR3 has 11 amino acids. Between the trimmed V and J ends, which lost 6 bases and 7 bases, there was a span of 7 bases. The DNA for the CDR3 is TGTGCCAGCAGCTACGGAAATGAGCAGTTCTTC. This gives the protein CASSYGNEQFF.

The chain carries TRBV29-1 and TRBJ2-7, with D hard to call. This CDR3 spans 13 amino acids. Germline CDR1 is SQVTM and CDR2 is ANQGSEA. V was pared by 3 bases and J by 0 bases, with 9 bases between. CDR3 region: CSVDGGPSYEQYF. CDR3 nucleotides: TGCAGCGTTGACGGCGGACCCTCCTACGAGCAGTACTTC.

This clonotype has just one count. The V and J genes are TRBV27 and TRBJ1-1, with TRBD1 identical over 7 bases. The CDR3 extends over 15 amino acids. The ends lost 2 bases at V and 7 bases at J; junction bases unmatched: 10. The germline V gene encodes CDR1 MNHEY and CDR2 SMNVEV (reference sequence). The CDR3 sequence: CASSLGPDRVFEAFF. The CDR3 region has the DNA TGTGCCAGCAGTTTAGGACCCGACAGGGTCTTTGAAGCTTTCTTT.

The chain is built from TRBV4-1 and TRBJ2-7; D unclear. Trimming removed 0 bases from V and 6 bases from J, with 18 bases in between. The germline CDR1 and CDR2 sequences are MGHRA and YSYEKL. This CDR3 spans 16 amino acids. This CDR3 reads CASSQDYGRRGGEQYF. The CDR3 DNA sequence: TGCGCCAGCAGCCAAGATTATGGCCGACGTGGTGGCGAGCAGTACTTC.

The V gene is TRBV10-3, the J gene TRBJ2-5, with D uncertain. The CDR3 length is 11 residues. V was pared by 6 bases and J by 2 bases, with 4 bases between. Germline V lookup: CDR1 ENHRY, CDR2 SYGVKD. The CDR3 sequence is CAIRAQETQYF. The DNA for the CDR3 is TGTGCCATCAGGGCACAAGAGACCCAGTACTTC.

This clonotype has more than one count but fewer than ten. This chain joins TRBV7-3 and TRBJ1-2; possible D gene TRBD1, 6 bases. The CDR3 length is 15 residues. The V end lost 8 bases, the J end lost 3 bases, and 19 bases lay between the germline ends. Germline CDR1 reads SGHTA; CDR2 reads FQGTGA. The CDR3 DNA reads as TGTGCCAGCGGGCAGGGGACCCTAGGGGACTATGGCTACACCTTC. Translated: CASGQGTLGDYGYTF.

The chain couples TRBV20-1 to TRBJ2-3; the match to TRBD2 covers 13 bases. There are 17 residues in the CDR3. Germline V gene lookup returns CDR1 DFQATT and CDR2 SNEGSKA (reference sequence). Trimming cost V 6 bases and J 0 bases; bases outside gene matches: 9. The chain's CDR3 is CSATGTSGTLSTDTQYF. The CDR3 DNA is TGCAGTGCCACCGGGACTAGCGGGACCCTAAGCACAGATACGCAGTATTTT.

V usage is TRBV5-1 and J usage is TRBJ2-7; tentative D call: TRBD2 (5 bases). The CDR3 loop spans 14 amino acids. The germline gives CDR1 SGHRS, CDR2 YFSETQ. The germline V and J ends were trimmed by 0 bases and 5 bases, with 12 bases remaining between them. The CDR3 coding sequence is TGCGCCAGCAGCTTGGAAGGTTTCGGGGACGAGCAGTACTTC. Translating gives CASSLEGFGDEQYF.

The rearrangement uses TRBV20-1 and TRBJ1-2; no clear D. The V gene's germline CDR1 is DFQATT and CDR2 SNEGSKA (reference sequence). The V and J ends lost 2 bases and 4 bases respectively, with 8 bases between them. The CDR3 has 12 amino acids. CDR3 bases: TGCAGTGCTAGACGGGCCATCTATGGCTACACCTTC. It yields the protein CSARRAIYGYTF.

The rearrangement uses TRBV12-3 or TRBV12-4 and TRBJ2-7; 7 positions match TRBD1. Unmatched junction bases numbered 8, after V lost 5 bases and J lost 7 bases. The CDR3 runs to 13 residues. CDR3 amino acids: CASSLQGMDEQYF. In nucleotides, the CDR3 is TGTGCCAGCAGTCTACAGGGGATGGATGAGCAGTACTTC.

The chain combines TRBV20-1 with TRBJ2-7, with a possible D match to TRBD1 (6 bases). Germline V gene sequence: CDR1 DFQATT, CDR2 SNEGSKA (reference sequence). Trimming pared 4 bases from V and 0 bases from J, leaving 10 bases between. The CDR3 is 13 residues long. This CDR3 is CSAITRGSYEQYF. The CDR3 region has the DNA TGCAGTGCTATAACCAGGGGCTCCTACGAGCAGTACTTC.

The chain joins TRBV12-3 or TRBV12-4 to TRBJ2-1, with 7 bases identical to TRBD1. V was clipped by 6 bases and J by 5 bases; unmatched bases: 10. CDR3 length: 15 residues. The CDR3 reads CASSPLGQADNEQFF. The CDR3 nucleotides are TGTGCCAGCAGCCCCCTCGGACAGGCCGACAATGAGCAGTTCTTC.

The gene calls are TRBV7-9 and TRBJ2-3; D is uncertain. Germline assignment: CDR1 SEHNR and CDR2 FQNEAQ (reference sequence). V was clipped by 6 bases and J by 2 bases, with 12 bases between them. CDR3 length: 14 amino acids. CDR3 bases: TGTGCCAGCAGACCTAACAAATACACAGATACGCAGTATTTT. Amino acids: CASRPNKYTDTQYF.

The chain joins TRBV3-1 to TRBJ1-1; D is perhaps TRBD1 (5 bases). The germline V gene encodes CDR1 LGHDT and CDR2 YNNKEL (reference sequence). Trimming removed 3 bases at V and 2 bases at J, with 16 bases between. There are 16 residues in the CDR3. CDR3 sequence (DNA): TGTGCCAGCAGCCACCCTTCGGGACGGATAAACACTGAAGCTTTCTTT. Translation: CASSHPSGRINTEAFF.

V usage is TRBV4-2 and J usage is TRBJ2-7; 10 positions match TRBD1. The CDR3 length is 15 residues. Per germline, CDR1 LGHNA and CDR2 YNFKEQ. The V gene end was trimmed by 3 bases and the J gene end by 2 bases; junction bases not matched to a gene: 4. CDR3 sequence reads: CASSHRTGGAYEQYF. The DNA for the CDR3 is TGTGCCAGCAGCCATCGGACAGGGGGAGCCTACGAGCAGTACTTC.

The chain is built from TRBV27 and TRBJ1-2, with 7 nucleotides matching TRBD1. In germline, CDR1 is MNHEY, CDR2 SMNVEV (reference sequence). The V segment lost 6 bases and the J segment 3 bases; nucleotides outside the gene matches: 4. This CDR3 is 13 amino acids long. As DNA, the CDR3 is TGTGCCAGCAGGCGGGACAGCCACTATGGCTACACCTTC. It encodes CASRRDSHYGYTF.